These T cell receptor beta chains were read from a single sample in a study of vaccination effects on CD4 cells after COVID-19. Their target antigens are unknown. The table came from immunoSEQ multiplex PCR; TCRdb's copy has only in-frame clones and leaves some out. This table holds about 14,000 clones, about 72% found once. The sample in question was CD4+ T cells from PBMCs cultured with SARS-CoV-2 spike peptides, obtained after COVID-19 vaccination. Receptors were obtained from a human donor who received a COVID-19 vaccine. CDR3s include the opening cysteine and the closing phenylalanine or tryptophan. Fields, in order: clone size, V gene, J gene, D gene, CDR3 DNA, CDR3 protein. The D gene is left open where the match is weak. Only part of the rows carry a size: once, few, many, or a class if the clone is expanded.

size: .; V: TRBV28; J: TRBJ2-7; D: TRBD2; DNA: TGTGCCAGCAACCAGCGGGAGGGCCTGTACGAGCAGTACTTC; CDR3: CASNQREGLYEQYF
size: .; V: TRBV6-2/TRBV6-3; J: TRBJ2-7; D: TRBD1; DNA: TGTGCCAGCAGTTACTGGACACAGGGGAACCCCTACGAGCAGTACTTC; CDR3: CASSYWTQGNPYEQYF
size: large; V: TRBV6-5; J: TRBJ2-2; D: TRBD1; DNA: TGTGCCAGCAGTTACTCACAGGGGAGCGGGGAGCTGTTTTTT; CDR3: CASSYSQGSGELFF
size: .; V: TRBV2; J: TRBJ2-3; D: TRBD1; DNA: TGTGCCAGCAATAACAGGGGGCCAGATACGCAGTATTTT; CDR3: CASNNRGPDTQYF
size: .; V: TRBV27; J: TRBJ1-6; D: .; DNA: TGTGCCAGCAGTTTAGGGCCGATTAATTCACCCCTCCACTTT; CDR3: CASSLGPINSPLHF
size: .; V: TRBV18; J: TRBJ2-3; D: .; DNA: TGTGCCAGCTCACCAGGAACCCCAATCACAGATACGCAGTATTTT; CDR3: CASSPGTPITDTQYF
size: .; V: TRBV5-1; J: TRBJ1-2; D: .; DNA: TGCGCCAGCAGCTTGCAGATGGGGGACTATGGCTACACCTTC; CDR3: CASSLQMGDYGYTF
size: .; V: TRBV11-3; J: TRBJ1-1; D: .; DNA: TGTGCCAGCAGCTTAGGGGTCAGAGGAACTGAAGCTTTCTTT; CDR3: CASSLGVRGTEAFF
size: .; V: TRBV27; J: TRBJ1-3; D: .; DNA: TGTGCCAGCAGTTTTTATCGCTGGACGGGAAACACCATATATTTT; CDR3: CASSFYRWTGNTIYF
size: .; V: TRBV4-1; J: TRBJ2-1; D: TRBD2; DNA: TGCGCCAGCAGCCAAGAGAATGTACTAGCGCTCCATGAGCAGTTCTTC; CDR3: CASSQENVLALHEQFF
size: .; V: TRBV5-1; J: TRBJ1-1; D: .; DNA: TGCGCCAGCAGCACGACAGCCTTGAACACTGAAGCTTTCTTT; CDR3: CASSTTALNTEAFF
size: .; V: TRBV19; J: TRBJ2-7; D: .; DNA: TGTGCCAGTAGTATTTCTCAGACGAACGAGCAGTACTTC; CDR3: CASSISQTNEQYF
size: .; V: TRBV29-1; J: TRBJ2-7; D: TRBD1; DNA: TGCAGCGTGACACGGACAGGTACCTACGAGCAGTACTTC; CDR3: CSVTRTGTYEQYF
size: .; V: TRBV4-3; J: TRBJ2-5; D: .; DNA: TGCGCCAGCAGCCAAGACGGAGCGGCGGAGACCCAGTACTTC; CDR3: CASSQDGAAETQYF
size: .; V: TRBV7-2; J: TRBJ2-4; D: .; DNA: TGTGCCAGCAGCTTAGTGGAGCGAAACATTCAGTACTTC; CDR3: CASSLVERNIQYF
size: few; V: TRBV5-6; J: TRBJ2-5; D: TRBD2; DNA: TGTGCCAGCAGCCCAACTGGACTAGGGCGGAGTTCGGCCCAGTACTTC; CDR3: CASSPTGLGRSSAQYF
size: .; V: TRBV19; J: TRBJ2-3; D: .; DNA: TGTGCCAGTAGTATAGTTCTATCGAGAGGGAGACGGACAGATACGCAGTATTTT; CDR3: CASSIVLSRGRRTDTQYF
size: .; V: TRBV2; J: TRBJ1-1; D: .; DNA: TGTGCCACACGCCTGGTGGGGGAGGGCACTGAAGCTTTCTTT; CDR3: CATRLVGEGTEAFF
size: .; V: TRBV6-5; J: TRBJ2-7; D: .; DNA: TGTGCCAGCACCCTAGAGGTTAGGGGCGCCTACGAGCAGTACTTC; CDR3: CASTLEVRGAYEQYF
size: .; V: TRBV5-1; J: TRBJ2-1; D: .; DNA: TGCGCCAGCAGCTTGGTGGGCCTTAGGCATGAGCAGTTCTTC; CDR3: CASSLVGLRHEQFF
size: .; V: TRBV19; J: TRBJ1-2; D: .; DNA: TGTGCCAGTAGTATAGCCAGAGGGGATGGCTACACCTTC; CDR3: CASSIARGDGYTF
size: .; V: TRBV2; J: TRBJ2-5; D: .; DNA: TGTGCCAGCAGTGTCCCGGGGACCGTAAAGCAAGGCCAGTACTTC; CDR3: CASSVPGTVKQGQYF
size: .; V: TRBV9; J: TRBJ1-1; D: TRBD1; DNA: TGTGCCAGCAGCCCCGGACAGGGGTTGAATGGTGAAGCTTTCTTT; CDR3: CASSPGQGLNGEAFF
size: .; V: TRBV7-9; J: TRBJ2-1; D: .; DNA: TGTGCCAGCAGCTTAGCGAGGTACAATGAGCAGTTCTTC; CDR3: CASSLARYNEQFF
size: .; V: TRBV11-2; J: TRBJ2-7; D: .; DNA: TGTGCCAGCAGCTCGTTAGGAGGGACACACTACGAGCAGTACTTC; CDR3: CASSSLGGTHYEQYF
size: .; V: TRBV7-8; J: TRBJ1-5; D: .; DNA: TGTGCCAGCAGCCGTAGAGGGGATCAGCCCCAGCATTTT; CDR3: CASSRRGDQPQHF
size: .; V: TRBV5-6; J: TRBJ1-1; D: .; DNA: TGTGCCAGCAGCTGGGGACGGGATGAAGCTTTCTTT; CDR3: CASSWGRDEAFF
size: .; V: TRBV2; J: TRBJ2-2; D: TRBD2; DNA: TGTGCCAGCAGTGACAGGGAGGGCACCGGGGAGCTGTTTTTT; CDR3: CASSDREGTGELFF
size: .; V: TRBV3-1/TRBV3-2; J: TRBJ1-1; D: .; DNA: TGTGCCAGCAGCCAAGATCGTAGATGGGAAGCTTTCTTT; CDR3: CASSQDRRWEAFF
size: .; V: TRBV7-9; J: TRBJ2-7; D: .; DNA: TGTGCCAGCAGCTTCAAAGCGGACGAGCAGTACTTC; CDR3: CASSFKADEQYF
size: .; V: TRBV1; J: TRBJ2-1; D: .; DNA: TGCACCAGCAGCCAGATGGGGCGAAACGAGCAGTTCTTC; CDR3: CTSSQMGRNEQFF
size: .; V: TRBV6-5; J: TRBJ2-2; D: .; DNA: TGTGCCAGCAGGAGAAGGGGCGCGAACACCGGGGAGCTGTTTTTT; CDR3: CASRRRGANTGELFF
size: .; V: TRBV6-2/TRBV6-3; J: TRBJ2-2; D: TRBD2; DNA: TGTGCCAGCAGTCCGGGGGGGCTAAACACCGGGGAGCTGTTTTTT; CDR3: CASSPGGLNTGELFF